Sequencing of this T cell receptor beta chain was carried out in a study of blood T cell repertoires in COVID-19. For the study at large: Sites across the United States, Italy and Spain contributed samples from acute and convalescent COVID-19. Nucleic acid was either cDNA or gDNA, and it came from T cells, B-cell-depleted T cells, or PBMCs.

The trim removed 5 bases at V and 1 base at J, leaving 5 bases unmatched. Germline CDR1 reads SGHTA; CDR2 reads FQGNSA. The CDR3 is 15 amino acids. In the authors' methods: Nucleated cell counts were estimated from reference gene primer amplification. Assay: immunoSEQ multiplex PCR; the TCRdb copy retains only in-frame clones and omits some. V and J calls and clone size are as listed in that table; D and trimming were resolved from the DNA. The repertoire holds 80,000 to 95,000 clones, with over 70% as singletons. This clone was seen only a few times. Material for sequencing was peripheral blood. The sequence was collected from a woman of 80 years or more with acute or convalescent COVID-19. V and J are TRBV7-2 and TRBJ2-7, with 10 positions matching TRBD1. CDR3 loop: CASSQRQGASYEQYF. In DNA, the CDR3 is TGTGCCAGCAGCCAGCGACAGGGGGCTTCCTACGAGCAGTACTTC.